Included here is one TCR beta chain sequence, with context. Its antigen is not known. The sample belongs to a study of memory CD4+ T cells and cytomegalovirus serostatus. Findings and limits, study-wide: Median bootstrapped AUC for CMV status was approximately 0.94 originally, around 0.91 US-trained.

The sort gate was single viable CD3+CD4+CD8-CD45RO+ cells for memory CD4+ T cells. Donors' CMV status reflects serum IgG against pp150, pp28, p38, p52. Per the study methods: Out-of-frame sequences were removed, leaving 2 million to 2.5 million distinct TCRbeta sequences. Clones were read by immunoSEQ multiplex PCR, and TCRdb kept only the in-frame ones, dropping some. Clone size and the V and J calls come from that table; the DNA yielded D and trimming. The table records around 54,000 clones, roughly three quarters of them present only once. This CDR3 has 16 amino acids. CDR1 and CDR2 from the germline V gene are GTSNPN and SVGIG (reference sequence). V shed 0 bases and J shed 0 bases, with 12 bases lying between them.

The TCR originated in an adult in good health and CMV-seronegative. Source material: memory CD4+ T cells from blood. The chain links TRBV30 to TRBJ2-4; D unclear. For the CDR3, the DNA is TGTGCCTGGAGTGTACAAAGAACAGTAGCCAAAAACATTCAGTACTTC. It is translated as CAWSVQRTVAKNIQYF. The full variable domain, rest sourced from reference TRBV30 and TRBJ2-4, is SQTIHQWPATLVQPVGSPLSLECTVEGTSNPNLYWYRQAAGRGLQLLFYSVGIGQISSEVPQNLSASRPQDRQFILSSKKLLLSDSGFYLCAWSVQRTVAKNIQYFGAGTRLSVL.